This T cell receptor (beta chain) appears in the sequencing data of a study of T cell responses to AZD1222 COVID-19 vaccine. Overall study: Analysis merged second doses at about 4 or about 12 weeks.

As to this clone: The target antigen is unknown.

Germline CDR1 and CDR2: MNHEY and SMNVEV (reference sequence). Trimming took off 6 bases at V and 6 bases at J, with 12 bases between the two ends. The CDR3 runs to 13 residues. TCRdb's copy holds only in-frame clones and misses some; the assay was immunoSEQ multiplex PCR. The repertoire includes about 120,000 clones, almost 95% of them detected once, and over 1.5% sits in the top ten. Study observations and caveats: A reported finding is that nearly half of spike-specific TCRs target unmutated variant regions. Spike-spanning, vaccine-associated CD4 TCRs were dominant at 160-218 and 743-854.

The V and J genes are TRBV27 and TRBJ1-5, with D possibly being TRBD1 (5 bases). The TCR originated in an adult in good health. This sample comprised peripheral blood, obtained on day 0 of AZD1222 vaccination. In DNA form, the CDR3 reads TGTGCCAGCAGGGGGGGACTATCTCAGCCCCAGCATTTT. Its protein is CASRGGLSQPQHF.